This T cell receptor (beta chain) was documented in a study of T cell repertoires in cytomegalovirus infection. Findings of the study overall: There were carriers of CMV plus the relevant HLA, and cumulative public TCR beta family frequency identified them. Clonotype analysis showed dominance of the ex vivo response by HLA-C-restricted CMV-specific TCR beta clonotypes.

This clonotype was seen a single time. No antigen is known for it. TCRdb re-analysed the reads in MiXCR, keeping a single row per CDR3 protein. Of some 390,000 distinct CDR3 sequences listed, around a sixth were seen once; the top ten hold approximately 10%. The sequence derives from a human donor in good health (CMV status not recorded). Some clones in this sample may be carry-over from other donors' samples. Sequencing was carried out using PBMCs.

CDR3 nucleotides: TGTGCCATCAGTGAAAGGGAAACAGGGTGGGATACCAAAAACATTCAGTACTTC. As protein: CAISERETGWDTKNIQYF. The chain recombines TRBV10-3 with TRBJ2-4; a possible D gene is TRBD1 (6 bases). This CDR3 is 18 amino acids long. The germline V and J ends were trimmed by 3 bases and 2 bases, with 20 bases remaining between them. Germline CDR1 reads ENHRY; CDR2 reads SYGVKD.